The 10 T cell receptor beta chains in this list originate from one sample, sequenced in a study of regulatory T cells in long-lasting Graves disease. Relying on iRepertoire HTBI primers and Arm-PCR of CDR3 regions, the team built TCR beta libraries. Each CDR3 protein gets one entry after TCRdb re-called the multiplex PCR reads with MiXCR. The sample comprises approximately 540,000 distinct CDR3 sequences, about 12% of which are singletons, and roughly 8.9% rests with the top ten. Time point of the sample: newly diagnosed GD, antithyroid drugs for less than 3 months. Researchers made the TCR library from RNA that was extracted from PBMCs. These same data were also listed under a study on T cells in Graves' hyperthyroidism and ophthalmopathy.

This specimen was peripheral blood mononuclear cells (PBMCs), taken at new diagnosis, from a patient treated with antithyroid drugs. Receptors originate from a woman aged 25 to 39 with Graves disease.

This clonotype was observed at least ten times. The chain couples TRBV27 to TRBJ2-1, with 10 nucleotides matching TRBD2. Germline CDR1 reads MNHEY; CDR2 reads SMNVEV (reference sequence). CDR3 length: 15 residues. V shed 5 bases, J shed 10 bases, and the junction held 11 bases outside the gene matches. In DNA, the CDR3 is TGTGCCAGCAGTGCCCGGGGCCTAGCGGGAGAAGAGCAGTTCTTC. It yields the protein CASSARGLAGEEQFF.

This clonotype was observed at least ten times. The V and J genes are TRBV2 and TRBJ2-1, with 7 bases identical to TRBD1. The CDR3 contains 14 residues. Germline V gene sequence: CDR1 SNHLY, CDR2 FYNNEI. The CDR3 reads CAAIRDSLFYEQFF. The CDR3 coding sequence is TGTGCAGCAATCCGGGACAGTCTTTTCTATGAGCAGTTCTTC.

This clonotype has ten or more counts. CDR3 residues: CAWSVDRQETQYF. CDR3 coding DNA: TGTGCCTGGAGTGTAGATAGACAAGAGACCCAGTACTTC. The chain uses TRBV30 and TRBJ2-5; no clear D gene. This CDR3 region has 13 residues. Germline CDR1 GTSNPN, CDR2 SVGIG (reference sequence). Trimming took off 0 bases at V and 2 bases at J, with 7 bases between the two ends. Full variable domain (rest looked up from reference TRBV30 and TRBJ2-5): SQTIHQWPATLVQPVGSPLSLECTVEGTSNPNLYWYRQAAGRGLQLLFYSVGIGQISSEVPQNLSASRPQDRQFILSSKKLLLSDSGFYLCAWSVDRQETQYFGPGTRLLVL.

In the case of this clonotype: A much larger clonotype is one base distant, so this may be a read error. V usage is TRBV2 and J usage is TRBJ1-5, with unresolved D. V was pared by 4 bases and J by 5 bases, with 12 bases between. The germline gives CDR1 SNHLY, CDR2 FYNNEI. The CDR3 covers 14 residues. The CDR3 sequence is CASSAATSDQPQHF. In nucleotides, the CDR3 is TGTGCCAGCAGTGCCGCGACGAGCGATCAGCCCCAGCATTTT.

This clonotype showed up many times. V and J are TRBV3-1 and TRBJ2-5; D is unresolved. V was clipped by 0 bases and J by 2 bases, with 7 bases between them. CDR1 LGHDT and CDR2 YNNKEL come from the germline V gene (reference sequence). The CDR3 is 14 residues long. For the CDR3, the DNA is TGTGCCAGCAGCCAAGAAAACCTACAAGAGACCCAGTACTTC. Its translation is CASSQENLQETQYF.

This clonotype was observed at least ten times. The CDR3 loop reads CSARTSGSAYEQYF. The CDR3, as DNA: TGCAGTGCTAGGACTAGCGGGAGCGCCTACGAGCAGTACTTC. The chain joins TRBV20-1 to TRBJ2-7; 12 bases line up with TRBD2. V shed 3 bases and J 2 bases; nucleotides not matched to a gene: 2. The CDR3 runs 14 residues. From germline, CDR1 is DFQATT and CDR2 SNEGSKA (reference sequence).

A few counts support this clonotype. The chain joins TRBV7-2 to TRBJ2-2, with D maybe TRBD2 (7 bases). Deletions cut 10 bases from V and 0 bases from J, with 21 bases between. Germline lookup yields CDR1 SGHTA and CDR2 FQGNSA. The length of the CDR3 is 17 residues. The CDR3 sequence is CATSLRGGASNTGELFF. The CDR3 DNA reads TGTGCCACCTCCCTTAGGGGGGGGGCCTCGAACACCGGGGAGCTGTTTTTT.

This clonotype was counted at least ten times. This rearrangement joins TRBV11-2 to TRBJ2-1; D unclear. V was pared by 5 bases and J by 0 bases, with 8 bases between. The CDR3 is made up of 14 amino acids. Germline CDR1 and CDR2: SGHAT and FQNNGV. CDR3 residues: CASSQMSSYNEQFF. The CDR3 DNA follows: TGTGCCAGCAGCCAAATGAGCTCCTACAATGAGCAGTTCTTC.

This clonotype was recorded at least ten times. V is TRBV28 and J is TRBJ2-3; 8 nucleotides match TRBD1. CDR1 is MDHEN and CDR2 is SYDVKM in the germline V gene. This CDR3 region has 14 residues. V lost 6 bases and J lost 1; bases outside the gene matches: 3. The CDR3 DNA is TGTGCCAGCAGCTTACAGGGGGGCACAGATACGCAGTATTTT. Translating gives CASSLQGGTDTQYF.

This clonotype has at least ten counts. The CDR3 sequence is CSARDRKGRSTEAFF. The CDR3 bases are TGCAGTGCTAGAGATCGTAAGGGGCGGAGCACTGAAGCTTTCTTT. This sequence joins TRBV20-1 and TRBJ1-1, with D perhaps matching TRBD1 (5 bases). Germline-derived CDR1 and CDR2 are DFQATT and SNEGSKA (reference sequence). The CDR3 totals 15 residues. Trimming took off 0 bases at V and 4 bases at J, with 15 bases between the two ends.